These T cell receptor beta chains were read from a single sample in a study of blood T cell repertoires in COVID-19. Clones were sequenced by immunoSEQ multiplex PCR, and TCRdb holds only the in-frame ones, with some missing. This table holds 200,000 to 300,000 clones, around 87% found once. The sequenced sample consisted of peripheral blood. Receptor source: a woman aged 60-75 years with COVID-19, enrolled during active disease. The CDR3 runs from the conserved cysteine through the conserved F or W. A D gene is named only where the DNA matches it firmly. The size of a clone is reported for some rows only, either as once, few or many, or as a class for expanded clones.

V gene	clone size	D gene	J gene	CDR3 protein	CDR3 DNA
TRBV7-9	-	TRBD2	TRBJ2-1	CASSLGLAGGPMGNEQFF	TGTGCCAGCAGCTTAGGGTTAGCGGGAGGGCCTATGGGCAATGAGCAGTTCTTC
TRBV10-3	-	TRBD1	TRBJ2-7	CAISGQGVYEQYF	TGTGCCATCAGTGGACAGGGGGTGTACGAGCAGTACTTC
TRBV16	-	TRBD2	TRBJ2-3	CASSHRRTSGREADTQYF	TGTGCCAGCAGCCACCGCCGGACTAGCGGGAGAGAGGCAGATACGCAGTATTTT
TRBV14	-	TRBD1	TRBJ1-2	CASSPATGQGTESYTF	TGTGCCAGCAGCCCCGCGACCGGACAGGGCACAGAGTCCTACACCTTC
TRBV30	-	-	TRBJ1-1	CAWSVPGVPSEAFF	TGTGCCTGGAGTGTACCAGGGGTTCCCTCTGAAGCTTTCTTT
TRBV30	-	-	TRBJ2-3	CAWSVASRRTDTQYF	TGTGCCTGGAGTGTGGCTAGCAGACGCACAGATACGCAGTATTTT
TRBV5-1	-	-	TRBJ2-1	CASSPTGNEQFF	TGCGCCAGCAGCCCTACAGGGAATGAGCAGTTCTTC
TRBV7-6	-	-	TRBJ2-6	CASSPRQRINSGANVLTF	TGTGCCAGCAGCCCACGACAGAGAATCAACTCTGGGGCCAACGTCCTGACTTTC
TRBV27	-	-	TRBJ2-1	CASSSLMRFDNEQFF	TGTGCCAGCAGTTCACTGATGAGGTTCGACAATGAGCAGTTCTTC
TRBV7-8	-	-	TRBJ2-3	CASGRRLGDPSGTQYF	TGTGCCAGCGGAAGACGACTAGGCGACCCGTCAGGCACGCAGTATTTT
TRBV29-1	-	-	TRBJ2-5	CSVEKGVGETQYF	TGCAGCGTTGAAAAAGGGGTTGGAGAGACCCAGTACTTC
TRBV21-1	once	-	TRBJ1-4	CASSGRQGTNEKLFF	TGTGCCAGCAGCGGCCGACAGGGAACTAATGAAAAACTGTTTTTT
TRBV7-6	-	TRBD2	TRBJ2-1	CASSLGARLAGDREQFF	TGTGCCAGCAGCTTAGGGGCTAGACTAGCGGGAGATCGTGAGCAGTTCTTC
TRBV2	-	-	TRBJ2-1	CASNTGGIYEQFF	TGTGCCAGCAACACCGGCGGGATCTATGAGCAGTTCTTC
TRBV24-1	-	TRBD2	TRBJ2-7	CATSGRLAGVTHEQYF	TGTGCCACCAGTGGACGACTAGCGGGAGTTACCCACGAGCAGTACTTC
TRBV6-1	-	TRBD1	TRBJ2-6	CASSDGTGGAGANVLTF	TGTGCCAGCAGTGATGGGACAGGGGGCGCTGGGGCCAACGTCCTGACTTTC
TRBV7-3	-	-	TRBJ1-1	CASSLTANTEAFF	TGTGCCAGCAGCTTGACAGCGAACACTGAAGCTTTCTTT
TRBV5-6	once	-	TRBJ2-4	CASSGVGTKNIQYF	TGTGCCAGCAGCGGAGTCGGGACCAAAAACATTCAGTACTTC
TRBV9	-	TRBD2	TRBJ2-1	CASSVTGTGGNEQFF	TGTGCCAGCAGCGTAACAGGGACGGGAGGGAATGAGCAGTTCTTC
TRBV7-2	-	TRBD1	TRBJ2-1	CASIEQQGAFFYNEQFF	TGTGCCAGCATCGAACAACAGGGGGCCTTCTTTTACAATGAGCAGTTCTTC
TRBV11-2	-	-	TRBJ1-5	CASSDRPEGNQPQHF	TGTGCCAGCAGCGACCGACCGGAGGGCAATCAGCCCCAGCATTTT
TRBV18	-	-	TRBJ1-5	CASSPSDINQPQHF	TGTGCCAGCTCACCATCGGACATCAATCAGCCCCAGCATTTT
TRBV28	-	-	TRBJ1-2	CASTWGGGHGYTF	TGTGCCAGCACCTGGGGGGGAGGCCATGGCTACACCTTC
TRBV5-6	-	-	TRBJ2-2	CASSLEILRARTGELFF	TGTGCCAGCAGCTTGGAGATTTTGCGGGCACGGACCGGGGAGCTGTTTTTT
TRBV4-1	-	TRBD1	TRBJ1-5	CASSRRTGDDQPQHF	TGCGCCAGCAGCCGGCGGACAGGGGACGATCAGCCCCAGCATTTT
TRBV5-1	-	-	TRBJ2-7	CASSLSVPGQIPYEQYF	TGCGCCAGCAGCTTGTCGGTACCAGGTCAGATACCCTACGAGCAGTACTTC
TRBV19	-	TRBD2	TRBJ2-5	CASRERAGGETQYF	TGTGCCAGTAGAGAGAGAGCGGGAGGGGAGACCCAGTACTTC
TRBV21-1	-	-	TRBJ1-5	CASSSSGVLREDQPQHF	TGTGCCAGCAGCAGTTCGGGGGTTCTAAGGGAGGATCAGCCCCAGCATTTT
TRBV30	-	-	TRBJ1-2	CAWVTQRLGGYTF	TGTGCCTGGGTTACACAGCGGCTAGGGGGCTACACCTTC
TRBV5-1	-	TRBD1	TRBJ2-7	CASSLPTGISDEQYF	TGCGCCAGCAGCTTACCGACAGGGATCAGCGACGAGCAGTACTTC
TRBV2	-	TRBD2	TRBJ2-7	CASSSLAASYEQYF	TGTGCCAGCAGTTCACTAGCGGCGTCCTACGAGCAGTACTTC
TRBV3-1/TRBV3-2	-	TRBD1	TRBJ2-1	CASSYRGNEQFF	TGTGCCAGCAGCTACAGGGGCAATGAGCAGTTCTTC
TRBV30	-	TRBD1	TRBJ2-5	CASTGGWETQYF	TGTGCCTCGACAGGGGGCTGGGAGACCCAGTACTTC
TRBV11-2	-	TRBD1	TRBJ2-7	CASSHRRAGTGFGYEQYF	TGTGCCAGCAGCCATCGCCGGGCCGGGACAGGTTTTGGGTACGAGCAGTACTTC
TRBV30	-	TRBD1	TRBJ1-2	CAWTGGGYGYTF	TGTGCCTGGACAGGGGGAGGCTATGGCTACACCTTC
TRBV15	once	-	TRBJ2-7	CATSRDFSEQYF	TGTGCCACCAGCAGAGATTTCTCCGAGCAGTACTTC
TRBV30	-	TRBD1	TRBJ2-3	CAWSPGDRDFTDTQYF	TGTGCCTGGAGCCCAGGGGACAGGGATTTCACAGATACGCAGTATTTT
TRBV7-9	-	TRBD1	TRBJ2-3	CASSLGQGISTDTQYF	TGTGCCAGCAGCTTAGGACAGGGAATTAGCACAGATACGCAGTATTTT
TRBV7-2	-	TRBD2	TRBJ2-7	CASRIRGLAGGGLYEQYF	TGTGCCAGCAGAATTCGCGGACTAGCGGGAGGGGGCTTATACGAGCAGTACTTC
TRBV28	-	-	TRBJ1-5	CATEGDRRNPGGYSNQPQHF	TGTGCCACCGAGGGGGACCGTAGAAACCCGGGGGGTTATAGCAATCAGCCCCAGCATTTT
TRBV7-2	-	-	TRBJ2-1	CASSQGGIAGMHEQFF	TGTGCCAGCAGCCAGGGGGGGATAGCGGGAATGCATGAGCAGTTCTTC
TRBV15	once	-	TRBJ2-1	CATSGRGREGVLSYNEQFF	TGTGCCACCAGCGGCAGGGGCCGCGAAGGGGTTTTATCGTACAATGAGCAGTTCTTC
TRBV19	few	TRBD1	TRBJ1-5	CASSMGGQNNQPQHF	TGTGCCAGTAGTATGGGGGGACAGAATAATCAGCCCCAGCATTTT
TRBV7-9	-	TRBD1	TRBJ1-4	CASSGRTGWDEKLFF	TGTGCCAGCAGCGGAAGGACAGGGTGGGATGAAAAACTGTTTTTT
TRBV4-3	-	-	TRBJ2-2	CASSQVTAYTGELFF	TGCGCCAGCAGCCAAGTTACTGCTTACACCGGGGAGCTGTTTTTT
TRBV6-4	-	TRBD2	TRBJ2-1	CASALAGGDNEQFF	TGTGCCAGCGCCCTAGCGGGAGGGGACAATGAGCAGTTCTTC
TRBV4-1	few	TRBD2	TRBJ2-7	CASSQDWLAATYEQYF	TGCGCCAGCAGCCAAGATTGGCTAGCGGCCACCTACGAGCAGTACTTC
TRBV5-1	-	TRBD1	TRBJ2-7	CASRGQGGTYEQYF	TGCGCCAGCAGGGGACAGGGTGGCACCTACGAGCAGTACTTC
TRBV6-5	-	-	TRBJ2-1	CASSRGVPNEQFF	TGTGCCAGCAGTCGGGGAGTTCCCAATGAGCAGTTCTTC
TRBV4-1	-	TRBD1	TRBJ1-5	CASSHPQHIQGGNQPQHF	TGCGCCAGCAGCCACCCGCAACACATACAGGGGGGGAATCAGCCCCAGCATTTT
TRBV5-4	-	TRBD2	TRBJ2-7	CASSSVGLAVYEQYF	TGTGCCAGCAGCTCGGTGGGACTAGCGGTCTACGAGCAGTACTTC
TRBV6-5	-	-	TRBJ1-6	CASSSVRFSYNSPLHF	TGTGCCAGCAGTTCCGTGAGATTCTCCTATAATTCACCCCTCCACTTT
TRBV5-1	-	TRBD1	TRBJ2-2	CASSLEQGARTGELFF	TGCGCCAGCAGCTTGGAGCAGGGGGCGAGGACCGGGGAGCTGTTTTTT
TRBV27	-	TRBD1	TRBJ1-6	CASSPYRGNSPLHF	TGTGCCAGCAGTCCGTACAGGGGGAATTCACCCCTCCACTTT
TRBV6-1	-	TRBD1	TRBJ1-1	CASSERAGGGYPEAFF	TGTGCCAGCAGTGAAAGGGCAGGGGGAGGATATCCTGAAGCTTTCTTT
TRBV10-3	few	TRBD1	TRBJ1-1	CAIRRTGGDEAFF	TGTGCCATCAGACGGACAGGCGGAGATGAAGCTTTCTTT
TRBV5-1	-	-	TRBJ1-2	CASSFGGRQNYGYTF	TGCGCCAGCAGCTTCGGGGGACGCCAGAACTATGGCTACACCTTC